Described below is a single T cell receptor beta chain sequence and its context. This sample was included in a study of shared T cell receptors in the human thymus. Libraries were prepared by immunoSEQ multiplex PCR; TCRdb keeps only in-frame clonotypes and omits some of them. The sample includes approximately 730,000 clones, approximately 83% of them seen just once. This same sample was also part of a study on human thymus T cells. That work states: Corrective cardiac surgery supplied the resected thymus tissue. Thymic repertoires from unrelated individuals overlapped highly, related research reported.

Sequencing used thymocytes. The receptor was isolated from a girl less than two years old with a congenital heart defect.

The CDR3 region is CASSSRTSGGEETQYF. The CDR3 DNA reads TGTGCCAGCAGTTCGCGGACTAGCGGGGGGGAAGAGACCCAGTACTTC. The rearrangement joins TRBV28 to TRBJ2-5; 15 bases map to TRBD2. Trimming removed 4 bases from V and 3 bases from J; junction bases left unmatched: 3. This CDR3 is built from 16 residues. Germline V gene data show CDR1 as MDHEN and CDR2 as SYDVKM.